Listed below are T cell receptor beta chains from one sample, sequenced in a study of T cell changes during pregnancy in multiple sclerosis. Here immunoSEQ multiplex PCR was the method, and the copy in TCRdb shows in-frame clones only, minus some. The data contain 95,000 to 110,000 clones, under 95% of them singletons. The starting material was peripheral blood, obtained in the third trimester of pregnancy. All receptors come from a female donor in good health, enrolled as a control in a pregnancy study. Each CDR3 is given with its conserved first and last residue. D genes are given only for firm matches. The size field is filled for only some rows; it gives once, few, many or a size class.

>TRBV5-1|TRBJ2-1|TRBD2|-
TGCGCCAGCAGCTCAACAGCGGGGGGGCCACATGAGCAGTTCTTC
CASSSTAGGPHEQFF
>TRBV7-2|TRBJ1-4|TRBD1|once
TGTGCCAGCAGTTTATCCGGGACAGGGGATGAAAAACTGTTTTTT
CASSLSGTGDEKLFF
>TRBV7-3|TRBJ2-5|-|-
TGTGCCAGCAGCCTCGTCCGGGGGGCGGGGGAGACCCAGTACTTC
CASSLVRGAGETQYF
>TRBV11-2|TRBJ1-1|-|-
TGTGCCAGCAGCGAGGAAGGGAGTTACACTGAAGCTTTCTTT
CASSEEGSYTEAFF
>TRBV7-2|TRBJ2-5|-|-
TGTGCCAGCGTTCCACCGGGACTCAAAGAGACCCAGTACTTC
CASVPPGLKETQYF
>TRBV28|TRBJ1-1|-|-
TGTGCCAGCAGCTTCCCAACAGAGAACACTGAAGCTTTCTTT
CASSFPTENTEAFF
>TRBV5-1|TRBJ2-3|TRBD2|-
TGCGCCAGCAGCTTGCACGGGGGGGCTAGCACAGATACGCAGTATTTT
CASSLHGGASTDTQYF
>TRBV9|TRBJ1-5|-|-
TGTGCCAGCAGCGTAGGAGGGTTTGGCAATCAGCCCCAGCATTTT
CASSVGGFGNQPQHF
>TRBV4-1|TRBJ2-7|TRBD2|once
TGCGCCAGCGGGCTGCGGCGGGGGGACTCCTACGAGCAGTACTTC
CASGLRRGDSYEQYF
>TRBV7-8|TRBJ1-5|-|-
TGTGCCAGCAGCTTAGGCCCCAGCGCCCATCAGCCCCAGCATTTT
CASSLGPSAHQPQHF
>TRBV6-1|TRBJ2-5|TRBD2|-
TGTGCCAGCAAGGCTAGCGGGGAAACAGAGACCCAGTACTTC
CASKASGETETQYF
>TRBV14|TRBJ1-2|TRBD1|once
TGTGCCAGCAGCCACGGGACAGGGAGGTCGCGGGGCTACACCTTC
CASSHGTGRSRGYTF
>TRBV5-4|TRBJ1-1|-|-
TGTGCCAGCAGCACGGGGGACACTGAAGCTTTCTTT
CASSTGDTEAFF
>TRBV30|TRBJ1-1|TRBD1|-
TGTGCCTGGGACCATGTGTTCATGGGGGGGCAGAATACAGGGGGCACTGAAGCTTTCTTT
CAWDHVFMGGQNTGGTEAFF
>TRBV7-9|TRBJ2-7|TRBD1|-
TGTGCCAGCAGAGACAGGGAAGGCCACGAGCAGTACTTC
CASRDREGHEQYF
>TRBV7-3|TRBJ2-1|TRBD1|once
TGTGCCAGCAGCCGAGGACAGGGGGCAGGTAATGAGCAGTTCTTC
CASSRGQGAGNEQFF
>TRBV7-2|TRBJ2-7|TRBD1|once
TGTGCCAGCAGCTTGAAGAGACAGGGGACCGAGCAGTACTTC
CASSLKRQGTEQYF
>TRBV6-4|TRBJ2-7|TRBD1|-
TGTGCCAGCAGTTCCTGGACAGGGTACGAGCAGTACTTC
CASSSWTGYEQYF
>TRBV27|TRBJ1-1|TRBD1|-
TGTGCCAGCAAAAACCCCGGGACAGGGACTGAAGCTTTCTTT
CASKNPGTGTEAFF
>TRBV5-4|TRBJ1-2|-|-
TGTGCCAGCAGGAGGGGAGGGGGGCATTGGGGCTACACCTTC
CASRRGGGHWGYTF
>TRBV4-3|TRBJ2-5|TRBD1|-
TGCGCCAGCAGCCAAGCGGACAGGGAAAAGGAGACCCAGTACTTC
CASSQADREKETQYF
>TRBV14|TRBJ1-1|-|-
TGTGCCAGCAGCCTAATGACAGTGAACACTGAAGCTTTCTTT
CASSLMTVNTEAFF
>TRBV2|TRBJ2-7|-|-
TGTGCCAGCACGACAGGTAGTGAGCAGTACTTC
CASTTGSEQYF
>TRBV7-6|TRBJ2-7|-|-
TGTGCCAGCAGCTTAAACGGACAACTGTACGAGCAGTACTTC
CASSLNGQLYEQYF
>TRBV10-1|TRBJ2-7|-|-
TGCGCCAGCATGTGGGACTGCCCCTACGAGCAGTACTTC
CASMWDCPYEQYF
>TRBV7-2|TRBJ2-1|TRBD2|-
TGTGCCAGCAGCCTTGGGGGGGACTCCTACAATGAGCAGTTCTTC
CASSLGGDSYNEQFF
>TRBV4-2|TRBJ2-3|TRBD1|-
TGTGCCAGCAGCCACTCCGGGACAGGTACAAACACGCAGTATTTT
CASSHSGTGTNTQYF
>TRBV11-3|TRBJ2-2|TRBD2|-
TGTGCCAGCATCGAAAGCGGGGGCTCGAACACCGGGGAGCTGTTTTTT
CASIESGGSNTGELFF
>TRBV6-6|TRBJ1-3|-|-
TGTGCCAGCAGTTTAAGACAGTTTTCCTCTGGAAACACCATATATTTT
CASSLRQFSSGNTIYF
>TRBV5-1|TRBJ2-1|TRBD2|-
TGCGCCAGCAGCTGGGCGGGGGGCCCAATCAATGAGCAGTTCTTC
CASSWAGGPINEQFF
>TRBV15|TRBJ1-3|-|few
TGTGCCACCCCCGGAGCGGGGGGCGGAAACACCATATATTTT
CATPGAGGGNTIYF
>TRBV7-9|TRBJ2-7|TRBD1|-
TGTGCCAGCAGCCCTGACAGGGTTTTCTCCTACGAGCAGTACTTC
CASSPDRVFSYEQYF
>TRBV4-3|TRBJ1-3|-|once
TGCGCCAGCAGCCAAGTTTTAGATTACTCTGGAAACACCATATATTTT
CASSQVLDYSGNTIYF
>TRBV11-2|TRBJ2-3|-|-
TGTGCCAGCAGCTTCCCGGAGGGTCCGGATACGCAGTATTTT
CASSFPEGPDTQYF
>TRBV15|TRBJ1-5|-|-
TGTGCCACCAGCAGAGATAGGGGACAGCCCCAGCATTTT
CATSRDRGQPQHF
>TRBV6-4|TRBJ2-7|-|-
TGTGCCAGCAGTGCCTTTTCCTACGAGCAGTACTTC
CASSAFSYEQYF
>TRBV7-2|TRBJ1-3|-|-
TGTGCCAGCCTGGCCGGCGGGGGAAACACCATATATTTT
CASLAGGGNTIYF
>TRBV15|TRBJ2-7|-|once
TGTGCCACCAGCAGAGATTTGGGGGGCTACGAGCAGTACTTC
CATSRDLGGYEQYF
>TRBV27|TRBJ1-4|TRBD1|-
TGTGCCAGCAGCATCAGGGGGGTTAGGGAAAAACTGTTTTTT
CASSIRGVREKLFF
>TRBV6-4|TRBJ2-6|-|once
TGTGCCAGCAGTGACTCGAGCTCTGGGGCCAACGTCCTGACTTTC
CASSDSSSGANVLTF
>TRBV7-8|TRBJ2-4|-|-
TGTGCCAGCAGCCTAGGGCGGGGCTTAGCCAAAAACATTCAGTACTTC
CASSLGRGLAKNIQYF
>TRBV30|TRBJ1-2|-|-
TGTGCCTGGAGTATACGGGGGTTGGGTGGCTACACCTTC
CAWSIRGLGGYTF
>TRBV5-1|TRBJ2-3|-|-
TGCGCCAGCAGCCTACTGGTCGCTAGCCGCACAGATACGCAGTATTTT
CASSLLVASRTDTQYF
>TRBV10-3|TRBJ2-7|-|-
TGTGCCATCAGTGCATTGGGGGGAAGCTCCTACGAGCAGTACTTC
CAISALGGSSYEQYF
>TRBV4-3|TRBJ2-1|-|once
TGCGCCAGCAGCCAAGGGCGAGGCAATGAGCAGTTCTTC
CASSQGRGNEQFF
>TRBV5-1|TRBJ2-1|TRBD2|once
TGCGCCAGCAGCTTGGTAGGGCTAGCGGGGGGGTATGAGCAGTTCTTC
CASSLVGLAGGYEQFF
>TRBV4-3|TRBJ1-5|-|-
TGCGCCAGCAGCCAAGAGGCGCAATTCCGGGAGCCCCAGCATTTT
CASSQEAQFREPQHF
>TRBV7-9|TRBJ2-7|-|-
TGTGCCAGCAGCCCTGGGGAAGGTGGCGGGACTTACGAGCAGTACTTC
CASSPGEGGGTYEQYF
>TRBV2|TRBJ1-1|-|-
TGTGCCAGCAGTGAGTCACAGGGAATTACTGAAGCTTTCTTT
CASSESQGITEAFF
>TRBV21-1|TRBJ1-5|-|-
TGTGCCAGCAGCCTTCTACAGGGAAGCAATCAGCCCCAGCATTTT
CASSLLQGSNQPQHF
>TRBV9|TRBJ1-6|TRBD1|-
TGTGCCAGCAGCGGGAGGTGGACAGGGGTCAATTCACCCCTCCATTTT
CASSGRWTGVNSPLHF
>TRBV30|TRBJ2-7|TRBD1|-
TGTGCCTGGAGTGCGGACAGGGGCCCCTACGAGCAGTACTTC
CAWSADRGPYEQYF
>TRBV13|TRBJ1-2|TRBD1|few
TGTGCCAGCAGCTTAGTGGTCGGGCAGGGGGGTTCTGGCTACACCTTC
CASSLVVGQGGSGYTF
>TRBV5-4|TRBJ1-2|TRBD1|-
TGTGCCAGCAGCCCTCCCAATCTGGGACAGGGAGACTACTATGGCTACACCTTC
CASSPPNLGQGDYYGYTF
>TRBV18|TRBJ1-5|-|few
TGTGCCAGCTCACCATTTATTAGCAATCAGCCCCAGCATTTT
CASSPFISNQPQHF
>TRBV19|TRBJ1-2|TRBD1|-
TGTGCCAGTAGTATAACACCGGGGACAGGGGTTAACTATGGCTACACCTTC
CASSITPGTGVNYGYTF
>TRBV7-3|TRBJ2-5|-|-
TGTGCCAGCAGCAGGGGTGACGGCGGGGTAGAGACCCAGTACTTC
CASSRGDGGVETQYF
>TRBV13|TRBJ2-3|-|-
TGTGCCAGCAGCTTAGCAGGTCCAGATACGCAGTATTTT
CASSLAGPDTQYF
>TRBV6-5|TRBJ1-2|-|-
TGTGCCAGCAGTACTCCGGGCAGGACTTATGGCTACACCTTC
CASSTPGRTYGYTF
>TRBV5-4|TRBJ1-4|-|-
TGTGCCAGCAGCTTGTCAGGGATGGAGGGTGAAAAACTGTTTTTT
CASSLSGMEGEKLFF